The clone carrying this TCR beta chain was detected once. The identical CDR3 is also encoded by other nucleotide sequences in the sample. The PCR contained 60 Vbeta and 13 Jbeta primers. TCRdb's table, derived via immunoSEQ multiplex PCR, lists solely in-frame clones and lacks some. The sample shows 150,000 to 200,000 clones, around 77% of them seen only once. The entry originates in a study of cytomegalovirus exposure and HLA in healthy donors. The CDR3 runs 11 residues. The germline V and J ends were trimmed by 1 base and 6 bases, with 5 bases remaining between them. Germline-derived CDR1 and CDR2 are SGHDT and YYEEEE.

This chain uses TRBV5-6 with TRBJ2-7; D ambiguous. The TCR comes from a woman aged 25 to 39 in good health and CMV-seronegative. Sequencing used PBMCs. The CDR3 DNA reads TGTGCCAGCAGCTTGTCGGGCGAGCAGTACTTC. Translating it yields CASSLSGEQYF.